Below, one T cell receptor (beta chain) is given with its context. Its antigen is unknown. Assay used: immunoSEQ multiplex PCR; TCRdb lists only in-frame clones, some missing. The sample has tens of thousands of clones; 84% are singletons. The data are from a study of OX40 agonist ivuxolimab in advanced cancers. In the study overall: Patients received the agonistic anti-OX40 (CD134) antibody ivuxolimab. Patients were dosed intravenously with ivuxolimab at 0.01 to 10 mg/kg every 2 weeks. Whole-study findings and limits: CD4+ and CD8+ T cells in blood underwent clonal expansion by week 6 at 0.1 to 3.0 mg/kg. Among T cells, CD8+ cells averaged more expanded clones than CD4+ cells.

The source was CD4+ or CD8+ T cells sorted from blood, collected in a trial of the OX40 agonist ivuxolimab. This receptor was taken from an adult with an advanced solid tumor such as melanoma, head and neck, liver or kidney cancer.

CDR3 region: CATSRQRTATFNQPQHF. The CDR3 DNA sequence: TGTGCCACCAGCCGACAAAGGACAGCAACTTTTAATCAGCCCCAGCATTTT. This chain joins TRBV15 and TRBJ1-5; D might be TRBD1 (6 bases). This CDR3 is 17 amino acids long. Trimming took 5 bases from V and 4 from J, leaving 21 bases between them. From germline, CDR1 is LNHNV and CDR2 YYDKDF (reference sequence).